These 26 T cell receptor beta chains came from one sample sequenced in a study of metastatic and nonmetastatic thyroid tumors. TCRdb re-called clones via MiXCR from the PCR reads. The table has approximately 44,000 clones, around 28% seen once. All patients were untreated before thyroid surgery. Specimen: blood. Receptors were obtained from a male donor with papillary thyroid cancer or a benign thyroid nodule (not recorded which). Some clones in this sample may be carry-over from other donors' samples.

This clone was counted many times. CDR3 coding DNA: TGTGCCAGCAGTTTAGCGGGAGTAAAGACCCAGTACTTC. This translates into CASSLAGVKTQYF. The chain combines TRBV12-3 or TRBV12-4 with TRBJ2-5; D is possibly TRBD2 (5 bases). The CDR3 sequence is 13 residues long. V lost 0 bases to trimming and J lost 6 bases, with 8 bases between them.

This clone turned up a few times. V and J are TRBV6-1 and TRBJ1-1; D unresolved. V was shortened by 8 bases and J by 7 bases, with 11 bases between the two germline ends. The CDR3 loop spans 11 amino acids. Germline assignment: CDR1 MNHNS and CDR2 SASEGT. The CDR3 sequence: CASGRASEAFF. The DNA of the CDR3 is TGTGCCAGCGGAAGGGCCAGTGAAGCTTTCTTT.

This clone was observed a few times. In DNA form, the CDR3 reads TGTGCCAGCAGACTGGGACTGACAGATGGCTACACCTTC. Translating it yields CASRLGLTDGYTF. The chain combines TRBV6-1 with TRBJ1-2, with a weak D call TRBD1 (5 bases). The ends were cut back, 6 bases at V and 6 bases at J, with 14 bases in the middle. This CDR3 is 13 amino acids long. Germline V gene sequence: CDR1 MNHNS, CDR2 SASEGT.

This clone was seen more than once but under ten times. The V gene is TRBV9, the J gene TRBJ2-7; 7 nucleotides line up with TRBD2. CDR3 length: 14 amino acids. Unmatched junction bases numbered 11, after V lost 4 bases and J lost 7 bases. In germline, CDR1 is SGDLS, CDR2 YYNGEE. This CDR3 reads CASSTWEGGMEQYF. CDR3 nucleotides: TGTGCCAGCAGCACCTGGGAGGGCGGTATGGAGCAGTACTTC.

This clone appeared many times. The chain carries TRBV14 and TRBJ2-5; no definite D call. This CDR3 has 13 amino acids. The germline CDR1 and CDR2 sequences are SGHDN and FVKESK. V lost 0 bases, J lost 5 bases, and 7 bases lay in between. CDR3 region: CASSQDLTETQYF. The CDR3 coding sequence is TGTGCCAGCAGCCAAGATTTAACGGAGACCCAGTACTTC.

A note on this clone: A much larger clone differs by one base, so this may be a read error. The chain joins TRBV20-1 to TRBJ1-1; D is unresolved. The CDR3 consists of 14 residues. CDR1 is DFQATT, CDR2 SNEGSKA, per germline (reference sequence). The CDR3 sequence: CIARPSFAAAEAFF. As DNA, the CDR3 is TGCATTGCCCGTCCATCGTTCGCGGCGGCCGAAGCTTTCTTT.

In its sample, this clone is medium-sized. The chain is built from TRBV10-1 and TRBJ1-1; unclear D gene. The CDR3 is made up of 13 amino acids. The germline V and J ends were trimmed by 6 bases and 6 bases, with 14 bases remaining between them. Germline lookup yields CDR1 WNHNN and CDR2 SYGVQD (reference sequence). CDR3 in DNA: TGCGCCAGCAGGGGATCGGACGACGCTGAAGCTTTCTTT. Its protein product is CASRGSDDAEAFF.

The chain uses TRBV28 and TRBJ2-6, with D possibly being TRBD1 (5 bases). This CDR3 has 18 residues. V lost 3 bases and J lost 3, with 18 bases in between. The germline V gene has CDR1 MDHEN and CDR2 SYDVKM. The CDR3 spells CASSFQASGWNGANVLTF. The CDR3 coding sequence is TGTGCCAGCAGTTTTCAAGCATCAGGGTGGAATGGGGCCAACGTCCTGACTTTC.

Comments on this clone: At one boundary the junction diverges from the germline segment, which might be a read error. This specimen includes other DNA sequences encoding the same CDR3. The CDR3 DNA reads TGTGCCAGCGTAGGCGGATTGGGTTCACCCCTCCACTTC. It specifies CASVGGLGSPLHF. The J gene is TRBJ1-6, the V gene TRBV7-9; no firm D call. This CDR3 region has 13 residues. Germline-derived CDR1 and CDR2 are SEHNR and FQNEAQ (reference sequence).

In the case of this clone: Germline and junction disagree at one end, which may indicate a read error. The rearrangement uses TRBV2 and TRBJ2-2; D is possibly TRBD1 (6 bases). This CDR3 has 15 amino acids. Germline CDR1 reads SNHLY; CDR2 reads FYNNEI. The CDR3 here is CASSPDSGIIGDLFF. The CDR3 coding sequence is TGTGCCAGCAGTCCGGACAGTGGGATCATCGGGGATCTGTTTTTT. The full variable domain, rest sourced from reference TRBV2 and TRBJ2-2, is EPEVTQTPSHQVTQMGQEVILRCVPISNHLYFYWYRQILGQKVEFLVSFYNNEISEKSEIFDDQFSVERPDGSNFTLKIRSTKLEDSAMYFCASSPDSGIIGDLFFGEGSRLTVL.

With regard to this clone: A single base separates this from a much larger clone, so it may be a read error. The chain has TRBV5-6 and TRBJ2-3; the D is unclear. The CDR3 is made up of 12 amino acids. Germline values: CDR1 SGHDT, CDR2 YYEEEE. The DNA of the CDR3 is TGTGCCAGCAGCTTCTACACAGATACGCCGTATTTT. Translating gives CASSFYTDTPYF.

The chain carries TRBV10-3 and TRBJ1-4; D is possibly TRBD1 (5 bases). Deletions cut 7 bases from V and 2 bases from J, with 17 bases between. Germline CDR1 and CDR2: ENHRY and SYGVKD. The CDR3 covers 16 residues. The CDR3 DNA sequence: TGTGCCATCAAGCCGCGCCGGGGGTGGACTAATGAAAAACTGTTTTTT. It yields the protein CAIKPRRGWTNEKLFF.

This clone was seen repeatedly, ten times or more. V usage is TRBV14 and J usage is TRBJ2-2, with D hard to call. V was cut by 0 bases and J by 0 bases, with 14 bases left in between. This CDR3 spans 18 amino acids. CDR1 and CDR2 (germline): SGHDN, FVKESK. This CDR3 is CASSQDRSKTTNTGELFF. The CDR3 nucleotides are TGTGCCAGCAGCCAAGATCGTTCGAAAACAACGAACACCGGGGAGCTGTTTTTT.

This clone was observed many times. The chain couples TRBV6-1 to TRBJ1-4; 7 bases match TRBD1. The trim removed 8 bases at V and 8 bases at J, leaving 11 bases unmatched. Germline CDR1 is MNHNS and CDR2 is SASEGT. The CDR3 is 14 amino acids. CDR3: CASGIDRDPEKLFF. As DNA, the CDR3 is TGTGCCAGCGGAATTGACAGGGATCCGGAAAAACTGTTTTTT.

This clone was detected many times. Other DNA sequences in the sample encode the same CDR3. This sequence joins TRBV18 and TRBJ2-5, with 12 bases fitting TRBD1. CDR3 length equals 16 residues. Trimming cost V 3 bases and J 5 bases; bases outside gene matches: 7. CDR1 KGHSH and CDR2 LQKENI come from the germline V gene. The CDR3: CASSPAGTGGFETQYF. Here the CDR3 DNA reads TGTGCCAGCTCACCGGCCGGGACAGGGGGCTTCGAGACCCAGTACTTC.

This clone has just a few counts. The V gene is TRBV2, the J gene TRBJ1-2, with 7 nucleotides matching TRBD1. The V gene end was trimmed by 7 bases and the J gene end by 4 bases; junction bases not matched to a gene: 9. Germline CDR1 reads SNHLY; CDR2 reads FYNNEI. The CDR3 loop spans 14 amino acids. This CDR3 reads CASNGLGQFYGYTF. The CDR3 nucleotides are TGTGCCAGCAATGGGCTGGGACAGTTCTATGGCTACACCTTC. The full variable domain, with the rest looked up from reference TRBV2 and TRBJ1-2, is EPEVTQTPSHQVTQMGQEVILRCVPISNHLYFYWYRQILGQKVEFLVSFYNNEISEKSEIFDDQFSVERPDGSNFTLKIRSTKLEDSAMYFCASNGLGQFYGYTFGSGTRLTVV.

Only one count was recorded for this clone. The V gene is TRBV9, the J gene TRBJ2-1; TRBD2 matches 9 bases. The CDR3 spans 16 residues. CDR1 and CDR2 from the germline V gene are SGDLS and YYNGEE. V shed 3 bases, J shed 3 bases, and the junction held 7 bases outside the gene matches. In DNA, the CDR3 is TGTGCCAGCAGCGATGAATCTAGCGGGGTCTACAATGAGCAGTTCTTC. Translating gives CASSDESSGVYNEQFF. The complete variable domain, with remaining parts taken from reference TRBV9 and TRBJ2-1, reads DSGVTQTPKHLITATGQRVTLRCSPRSGDLSVYWYQQSLDQGLQFLIQYYNGEERAKGNILERFSAQQFPDLHSELNLSSLELGDSALYFCASSDESSGVYNEQFFGPGTRLTVL.

The chain combines TRBV6-6 with TRBJ2-7; 8 bases are shared with TRBD2. J was trimmed by 4 bases and V by 0 bases; bases with no gene match: 8. CDR1 and CDR2 from the germline V gene are MNHNY and SVGAGI (reference sequence). The CDR3 is 16 residues long. CDR3 in DNA: TGTGCCAGCAGTTACTCCGTAGCGGGGAGAAGGTACGAGCAGTACTTC. Protein product: CASSYSVAGRRYEQYF.

This clone appeared a few times. CDR3 residues: CASSLGSSGPYEQYF. The CDR3 DNA reads as TGTGCCAGCAGCCTCGGGTCTAGCGGTCCCTACGAGCAGTACTTC. The chain is built from TRBV6-1 and TRBJ2-7, with 7 bases matching TRBD2. The germline V gene encodes CDR1 MNHNS and CDR2 SASEGT. Germline trimming cut 6 bases from V and 2 bases from J; bases unmatched to any gene: 10. This CDR3 region has 15 residues.

To note about this clone: One end of the junction varies from germline; a read error may be responsible. The CDR3 DNA follows: TGTGACAGCATCTTAGTCGCCCCTCCTTTAAATCAGCCGCAGCATTTT. Amino acid sequence: CDSILVAPPLNQPQHF. The chain employs TRBV7-2 and TRBJ1-5; D is uncertain. The CDR3 has 16 residues. The V gene's germline CDR1 is SGHTA and CDR2 FQGNSA. Variable domain in full (rest from reference TRBV7-2 and TRBJ1-5): GAGVSQSPSNKVTEKGKDVELRCDPISGHTALYWYRQSLGQGLEFLIYFQGNSAPDKSGLPSDRFSAERTGGSVSTLTIQRTQQEDSAVYLCDSILVAPPLNQPQHFGDGTRLSIL.

This clone was found a few times. The CDR3 sequence is CASSKGRQPQHF. CDR3 coding DNA: TGTGCCAGTAGTAAAGGGAGGCAGCCCCAGCATTTT. The chain employs TRBV19 and TRBJ1-5; D is unclear. Deletions cut 4 bases from V and 7 bases from J, with 8 bases between. This CDR3 contains 12 residues. CDR1 LNHDA and CDR2 SQIVND come from the germline V gene (reference sequence).

This clone has at least ten counts. The V call is TRBV7-2, the J call TRBJ2-7; D is perhaps TRBD1 or TRBD2 (6 bases each). The CDR3 has 17 residues. Germline CDR1 SGHTA, CDR2 FQGNSA. V shed 5 bases and J shed 2 bases, with 22 bases lying between them. CDR3 sequence: CASSPYLGGPNTYEQYF. CDR3 in DNA: TGTGCCAGCAGCCCCTACCTCGGGGGCCCTAACACCTACGAGCAGTACTTC.

This clone was picked up a small number of times. The gene calls are TRBV27 and TRBJ1-5, with D possibly being TRBD1 (5 bases). This CDR3 comprises 15 residues. V shed 9 bases and J shed 4 bases, with 19 bases lying between them. In germline, CDR1 is MNHEY, CDR2 SMNVEV (reference sequence). The CDR3 sequence is CASRSERGFNQPQHF. The CDR3 DNA is TGTGCCAGTCGCTCTGAGCGGGGGTTTAATCAGCCCCAGCATTTT.

This clone is medium-sized in the sample. The chain employs TRBV13 and TRBJ2-5; weak D call: TRBD2 (5 bases). CDR3 length: 16 amino acids. Trimming took 5 bases from V and 2 from J, leaving 18 bases between them. Germline CDR1 is PRHDT and CDR2 is FYEKMQ (reference sequence). DNA for the CDR3: TGTGCCAGCAGCCCCTCCGGGAAGATAAATCAAGAGACCCAGTACTTC. It yields the protein CASSPSGKINQETQYF.

This clone was seen more than once but under ten times. In the same sample, other DNA sequences code for this CDR3. This chain uses TRBV28 with TRBJ2-7; TRBD1 matches 9 bases. With V trimmed by 4 bases and J by 5 bases, 12 bases remained unmatched. Germline CDR1 is MDHEN and CDR2 is SYDVKM. There are 16 residues in the CDR3. For the CDR3, the DNA is TGTGCCAGCAGTTCCACCGGGACAGGGAACTGGCACGAGCAGTACTTC. Translated, it gives CASSSTGTGNWHEQYF.

This rearrangement joins TRBV27 to TRBJ2-7; D tentatively reads TRBD1 or TRBD2 (6 bases each). CDR3 length: 13 amino acids. The germline gives CDR1 MNHEY, CDR2 SMNVEV (reference sequence). Between the trimmed V and J ends, which lost 6 bases and 7 bases, there was a span of 16 bases. This CDR3 reads CASRRGVLGEQYF. The DNA for the CDR3 is TGTGCCAGCAGAAGGGGGGTCCTTGGGGAGCAGTACTTC.